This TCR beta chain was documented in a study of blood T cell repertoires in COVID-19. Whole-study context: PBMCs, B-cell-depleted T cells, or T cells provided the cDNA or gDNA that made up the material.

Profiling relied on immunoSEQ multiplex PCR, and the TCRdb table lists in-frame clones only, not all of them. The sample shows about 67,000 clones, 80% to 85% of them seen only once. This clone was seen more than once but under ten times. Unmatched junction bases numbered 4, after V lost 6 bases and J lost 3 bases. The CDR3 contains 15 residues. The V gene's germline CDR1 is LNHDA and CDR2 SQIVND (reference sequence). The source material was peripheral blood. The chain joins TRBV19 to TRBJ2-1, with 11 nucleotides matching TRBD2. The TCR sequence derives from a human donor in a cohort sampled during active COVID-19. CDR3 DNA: TGTGCCAGTAGCGTACTAGCGGGGGTCTACAATGAGCAGTTCTTC. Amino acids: CASSVLAGVYNEQFF.